This TCR beta chain was retrieved from a study of blood T cells in healthy people across ages. Primers used in a second PCR of roughly 6 to 11 cycles were a sample-barcoded 5' primer and a J-beta primer mix. TCRdb re-derived calls from the 5' RACE reads in MiXCR, one entry per CDR3 protein. The profile shows more than 1,400,000 distinct CDR3 sequences, 40% to 50% of them singletons. V lost 1 base, J lost 11 bases, and 20 bases lay in between. Germline-derived CDR1 and CDR2 are LNHNV and YYDKDF (reference sequence). The CDR3 sequence is 15 residues long. The genes are TRBV15 and TRBJ2-5; the D gene could be TRBD1 or TRBD2 (5 bases each). The sequencing input was blood. The TCR was taken from a woman younger than 35 in good health. CDR3 nucleotides: TGTGCCACCAGCAGAGTCGGGACCCCAATGGGAGAGCAGTACTTC. This sequence encodes CATSRVGTPMGEQYF.